This TCR beta chain was documented in a study of cytomegalovirus exposure and HLA in healthy donors. The method was immunoSEQ multiplex PCR; TCRdb's version includes in-frame clones alone and lacks a portion of them. The table shows approximately 160,000 clones, with 85% to 90% occurring only once. Findings of the study overall: TCR clusters originating in the first cohort tended to co-occur in the roughly 130 validation repertoires, according to a later analysis.

Between the trimmed V and J ends, which lost 2 bases and 0 bases, there was a span of 8 bases. Germline CDR1 SGHTA, CDR2 FQGNSA. This CDR3 is 15 amino acids long. On this clone itself: The antigen remains unidentified.

This chain links TRBV7-2 with TRBJ2-1, with D tentatively TRBD2 (5 bases). What was sequenced was PBMCs. This clonotype was sampled from a woman younger than 35 in good health and CMV-seropositive. CDR3 protein: CASSLLGSSYNEQFF. Written as DNA, the CDR3 is TGTGCCAGCAGCTTATTGGGGAGCTCCTACAATGAGCAGTTCTTC.